This TCR beta chain was obtained from a study of OX40 agonist ivuxolimab in advanced cancers. This clone was recorded only once. Using immunoSEQ multiplex PCR, the repertoire was profiled, and TCRdb retains in-frame clones only, with some absent. Among 100,000 or so clones listed, around 86% were seen once. The receptor was isolated from an adult with an advanced solid tumor such as melanoma, head and neck, liver or kidney cancer. Sequencing used CD4+ or CD8+ T cells sorted from blood, obtained in a trial of the OX40 agonist ivuxolimab.

The CDR3 here is CASSEAGWGVHTGELFF. CDR3 DNA: TGTGCCAGCAGTGAAGCAGGTTGGGGGGTACACACCGGGGAGCTGTTTTTT. The rearrangement joins TRBV6-1 to TRBJ2-2, with D possibly TRBD2 on 6 matching bases. CDR1 is MNHNS, CDR2 SASEGT, per germline. CDR3 length: 17 amino acids. Trimming cost V 0 bases and J 3 bases, with 14 bases left between them.